This T cell receptor (beta chain) is from a study of cytomegalovirus exposure and HLA in healthy donors. Across the study: A preliminary data release comprised around 85 million unique TCRs obtained from HLA-typed donors.

The table lists this clone with a few counts. The antigen is undetermined. Germline CDR1 is MNHNS and CDR2 is SASEGT. J gave up 8 bases and V 3 bases, and 5 bases lay outside the gene matches. CDR3 size: 15 residues. Study results and limitations: Some segments of the V type, notably TRBV6-2 and TRBV6-3, were excluded as indistinguishable. As a later analysis revealed, the rate of TCR association differed by HLA locus, with DRB1 most and HLA-C fewest.

PCR used 60 Vbeta primers and 13 Jbeta primers. Sequencing used immunoSEQ multiplex PCR; TCRdb keeps in-frame clones, though not all of them. Among about 130,000 clones, approximately 17% were seen once, and the ten largest hold roughly 2.7%. Specimen: PBMCs. This chain joins TRBV6-1 and TRBJ2-1, with 12 nucleotides matching TRBD1. This TCR was recovered from a female donor in good health and CMV-seropositive. As DNA, the CDR3 is TGTGCCAGCAGTGAGACCGGGACAGGGGGCGATGAGCAGTTCTTC. It encodes CASSETGTGGDEQFF.